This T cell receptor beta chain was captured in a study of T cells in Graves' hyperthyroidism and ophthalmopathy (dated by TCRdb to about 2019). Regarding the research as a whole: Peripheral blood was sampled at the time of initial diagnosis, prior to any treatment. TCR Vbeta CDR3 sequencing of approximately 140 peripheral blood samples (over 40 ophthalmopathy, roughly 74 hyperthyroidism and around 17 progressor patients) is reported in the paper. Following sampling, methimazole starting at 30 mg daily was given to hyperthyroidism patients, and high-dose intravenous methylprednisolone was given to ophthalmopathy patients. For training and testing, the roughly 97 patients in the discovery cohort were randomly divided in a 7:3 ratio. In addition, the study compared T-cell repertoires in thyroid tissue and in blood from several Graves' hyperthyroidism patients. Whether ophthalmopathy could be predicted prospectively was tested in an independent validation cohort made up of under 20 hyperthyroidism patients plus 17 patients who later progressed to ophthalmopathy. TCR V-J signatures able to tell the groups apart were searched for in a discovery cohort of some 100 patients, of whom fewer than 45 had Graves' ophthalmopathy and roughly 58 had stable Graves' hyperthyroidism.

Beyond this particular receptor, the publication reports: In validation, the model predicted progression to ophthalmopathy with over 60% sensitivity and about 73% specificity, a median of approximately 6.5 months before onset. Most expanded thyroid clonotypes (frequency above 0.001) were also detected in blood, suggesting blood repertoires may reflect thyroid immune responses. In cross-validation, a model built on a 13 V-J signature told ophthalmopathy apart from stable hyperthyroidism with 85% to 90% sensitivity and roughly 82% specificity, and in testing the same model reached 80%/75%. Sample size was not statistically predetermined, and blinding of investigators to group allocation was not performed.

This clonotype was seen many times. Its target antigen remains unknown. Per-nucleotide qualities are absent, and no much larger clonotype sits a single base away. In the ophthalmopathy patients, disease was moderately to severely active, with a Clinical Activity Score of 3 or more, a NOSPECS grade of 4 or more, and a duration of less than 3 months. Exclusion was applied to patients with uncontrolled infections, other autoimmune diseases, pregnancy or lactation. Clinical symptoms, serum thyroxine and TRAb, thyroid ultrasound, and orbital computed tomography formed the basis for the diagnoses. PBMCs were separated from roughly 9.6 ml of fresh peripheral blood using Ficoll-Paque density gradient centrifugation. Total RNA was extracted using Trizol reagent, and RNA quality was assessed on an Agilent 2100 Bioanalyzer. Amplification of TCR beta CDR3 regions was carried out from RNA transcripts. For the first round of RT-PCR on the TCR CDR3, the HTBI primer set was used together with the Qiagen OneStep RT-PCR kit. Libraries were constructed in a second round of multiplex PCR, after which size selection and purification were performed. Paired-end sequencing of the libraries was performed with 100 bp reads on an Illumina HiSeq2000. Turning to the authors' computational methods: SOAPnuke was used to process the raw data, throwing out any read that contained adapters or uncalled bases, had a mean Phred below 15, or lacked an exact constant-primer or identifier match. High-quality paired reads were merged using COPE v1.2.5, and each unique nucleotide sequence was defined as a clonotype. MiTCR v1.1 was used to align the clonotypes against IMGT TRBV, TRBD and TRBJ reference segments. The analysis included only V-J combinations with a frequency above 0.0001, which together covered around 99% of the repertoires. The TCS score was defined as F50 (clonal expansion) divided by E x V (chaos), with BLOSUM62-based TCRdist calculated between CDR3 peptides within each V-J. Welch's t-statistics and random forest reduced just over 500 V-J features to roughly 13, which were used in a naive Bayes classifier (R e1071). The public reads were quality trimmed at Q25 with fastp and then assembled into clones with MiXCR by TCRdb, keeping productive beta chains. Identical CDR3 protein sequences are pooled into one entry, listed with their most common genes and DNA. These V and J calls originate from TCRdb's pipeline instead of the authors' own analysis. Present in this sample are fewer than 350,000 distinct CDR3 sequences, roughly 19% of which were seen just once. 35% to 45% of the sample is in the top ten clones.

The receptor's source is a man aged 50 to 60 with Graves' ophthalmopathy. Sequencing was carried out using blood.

The DNA sequence follows: TGTGCCAGCAGTACTACCGGGGAGCTGTTTTTT. Its translation reads: CASSTTGELFF. The chain employs TRBV3-1 and TRBJ2-2; a confident D gene designation cannot be given. V and J lose 6 bases and 5 bases, and a span of 4 bases separates them. The germline V gene (reference sequence) sets CDR1 to LGHDT and CDR2 to YNNKEL. Spanning cysteine to phenylalanine, the CDR3 consists of 11 amino acids. Of all the DNA, just the CDR3 is kept, 33 bases in frame from base 1.